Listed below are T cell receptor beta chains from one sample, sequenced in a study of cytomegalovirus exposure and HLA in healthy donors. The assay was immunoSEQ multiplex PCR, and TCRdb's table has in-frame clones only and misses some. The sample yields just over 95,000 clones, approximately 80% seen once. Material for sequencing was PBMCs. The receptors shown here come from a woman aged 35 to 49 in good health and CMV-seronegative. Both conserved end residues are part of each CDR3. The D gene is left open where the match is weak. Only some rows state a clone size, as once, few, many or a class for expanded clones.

cdr3_nt: TGTGCCAGCAGTGATGGGGGCCCGGAGACCCAGTACTTC; cdr3_aa: CASSDGGPETQYF; d_call: NA; j_call: TRBJ2-5; v_call: TRBV2; cdr3_length: 13; clone_size: NA
cdr3_nt: TGTGCCAGCAGCTTTGGGCCGGAGCAGTTCTTC; cdr3_aa: CASSFGPEQFF; d_call: NA; j_call: TRBJ2-1; v_call: TRBV7-2; cdr3_length: 11; clone_size: NA
cdr3_nt: TGTGCCAGCAGCTTCCCAGGAGCGGGAGCTTATGAAAAACTGTTTTTT; cdr3_aa: CASSFPGAGAYEKLFF; d_call: NA; j_call: TRBJ1-4; v_call: TRBV11-2; cdr3_length: 16; clone_size: NA
cdr3_nt: TGTGCCAGCAGCTTCCTACAGGGATCCTACAATGAGCAGTTCTTC; cdr3_aa: CASSFLQGSYNEQFF; d_call: NA; j_call: TRBJ2-1; v_call: TRBV5-5; cdr3_length: 15; clone_size: NA
cdr3_nt: TGCGCCAGCAGCGGGGGACAGGGAGTTATGACTGAAGCTTTCTTT; cdr3_aa: CASSGGQGVMTEAFF; d_call: TRBD1; j_call: TRBJ1-1; v_call: TRBV5-1; cdr3_length: 15; clone_size: NA
cdr3_nt: TGTGCCAGCAGCTACCTAGCGGGGGGAGTCTACGACGAGCAGTACTTC; cdr3_aa: CASSYLAGGVYDEQYF; d_call: TRBD2; j_call: TRBJ2-7; v_call: TRBV11-2; cdr3_length: 16; clone_size: NA
cdr3_nt: TGTGCCAGCAGCCCACGTAGAGGACAGAGTAATCAGCCCCAGCATTTT; cdr3_aa: CASSPRRGQSNQPQHF; d_call: NA; j_call: TRBJ1-5; v_call: TRBV6-6; cdr3_length: 16; clone_size: NA
cdr3_nt: TGTGCCAGCAGTGACTCGACAGGCACTGAAGCTTTCTTT; cdr3_aa: CASSDSTGTEAFF; d_call: NA; j_call: TRBJ1-1; v_call: TRBV6-4; cdr3_length: 13; clone_size: NA
cdr3_nt: TGTGCCAGCGATCGGGACAGGGTTCCCTATGGCTACACCTTC; cdr3_aa: CASDRDRVPYGYTF; d_call: TRBD1; j_call: TRBJ1-2; v_call: TRBV2; cdr3_length: 14; clone_size: NA
cdr3_nt: TGTGCCAGCAGCTTAGGGGCAGGTCGGTACGAGCAGTACTTC; cdr3_aa: CASSLGAGRYEQYF; d_call: NA; j_call: TRBJ2-7; v_call: TRBV7-2; cdr3_length: 14; clone_size: NA
cdr3_nt: TGTGCCAGTAGTATAGGACCGGGGTCTAACTATGGCTACACCTTC; cdr3_aa: CASSIGPGSNYGYTF; d_call: NA; j_call: TRBJ1-2; v_call: TRBV19; cdr3_length: 15; clone_size: NA
cdr3_nt: TGCGCCAGCAGCCAAGCGTTTGGCGGCCGGGGAGAGACCCAGTACTTC; cdr3_aa: CASSQAFGGRGETQYF; d_call: NA; j_call: TRBJ2-5; v_call: TRBV4-1; cdr3_length: 16; clone_size: few
cdr3_nt: TGCAGCGTTAGGCAGGGGGGTGGCTACACCTTC; cdr3_aa: CSVRQGGGYTF; d_call: TRBD1; j_call: TRBJ1-2; v_call: TRBV29-1; cdr3_length: 11; clone_size: NA
cdr3_nt: TGTGCCAGCAGCTTAGACCTTACAGGACCACAGCCCCAGCATTTT; cdr3_aa: CASSLDLTGPQPQHF; d_call: NA; j_call: TRBJ1-5; v_call: TRBV5-4; cdr3_length: 15; clone_size: few
cdr3_nt: TGTGCCAGCAGCTTGGATACAGGGGCATACTACAATGAGCAGTTCTTC; cdr3_aa: CASSLDTGAYYNEQFF; d_call: TRBD1; j_call: TRBJ2-1; v_call: TRBV5-6; cdr3_length: 16; clone_size: once
cdr3_nt: TGTGCCAGTAGTAATCAGGGTCTAGCGGGGGTAGGGGAGCAGTATTTT; cdr3_aa: CASSNQGLAGVGEQYF; d_call: TRBD2; j_call: TRBJ2-3; v_call: TRBV19; cdr3_length: 16; clone_size: once
cdr3_nt: TGCGCCAGCAGCCAAGTGACACAGGGTAATGAGCAGTTCTTC; cdr3_aa: CASSQVTQGNEQFF; d_call: NA; j_call: TRBJ2-1; v_call: TRBV4-3; cdr3_length: 14; clone_size: NA
cdr3_nt: TGCGCCAGCAGCCAAGCGGCGGGGCTCAGCTCCTACAATGAGCAGTTCTTC; cdr3_aa: CASSQAAGLSSYNEQFF; d_call: NA; j_call: TRBJ2-1; v_call: TRBV4-3; cdr3_length: 17; clone_size: NA
cdr3_nt: TGTGCCAGCAGTTTAACTAGCTGGGATACGCAGTATTTT; cdr3_aa: CASSLTSWDTQYF; d_call: NA; j_call: TRBJ2-3; v_call: TRBV27; cdr3_length: 13; clone_size: NA
cdr3_nt: TGTGCCAGCAGCCCCACAGGGTGGAACACTGAAGCTTTCTTT; cdr3_aa: CASSPTGWNTEAFF; d_call: NA; j_call: TRBJ1-1; v_call: TRBV25-1; cdr3_length: 14; clone_size: NA
cdr3_nt: TGTGCCAGCAGTCGGGGGAGCAATCAGCCCCAGCATTTT; cdr3_aa: CASSRGSNQPQHF; d_call: NA; j_call: TRBJ1-5; v_call: TRBV6-5; cdr3_length: 13; clone_size: NA
cdr3_nt: TGTGCCAGCAGCCTAGCGGGGTTCACAGATACGCAGTATTTT; cdr3_aa: CASSLAGFTDTQYF; d_call: TRBD2; j_call: TRBJ2-3; v_call: TRBV4-2; cdr3_length: 14; clone_size: NA
cdr3_nt: TGTGCCTGGAGTGCGATGGGCAGGGAGGGGCAAGAGACCCAGTACTTC; cdr3_aa: CAWSAMGREGQETQYF; d_call: TRBD2; j_call: TRBJ2-5; v_call: TRBV30; cdr3_length: 16; clone_size: NA
cdr3_nt: TGTGCCAGCAGCTTACTGACTAGCGGGGAGGGGGAGACCCAGTACTTC; cdr3_aa: CASSLLTSGEGETQYF; d_call: TRBD2; j_call: TRBJ2-5; v_call: TRBV7-6; cdr3_length: 16; clone_size: once
cdr3_nt: TGTGCCAGCAGCTCCACCCCCGGGACTAGCCCTTACAATGAGCAGTTCTTC; cdr3_aa: CASSSTPGTSPYNEQFF; d_call: TRBD2; j_call: TRBJ2-1; v_call: TRBV7-2; cdr3_length: 17; clone_size: NA
cdr3_nt: TGTGCCAGCAGTTACTCTCGGGGGGCCGAGCAGTACTTC; cdr3_aa: CASSYSRGAEQYF; d_call: NA; j_call: TRBJ2-7; v_call: TRBV6-6; cdr3_length: 13; clone_size: NA
cdr3_nt: TGTGCCAGCTCACGGTCCGGTCAAGAGACCCAGTACTTC; cdr3_aa: CASSRSGQETQYF; d_call: NA; j_call: TRBJ2-5; v_call: TRBV18; cdr3_length: 13; clone_size: NA
cdr3_nt: TGCGCCAGCAGCGCGATCCCGAACACTGAAGCTTTCTTT; cdr3_aa: CASSAIPNTEAFF; d_call: NA; j_call: TRBJ1-1; v_call: TRBV5-1; cdr3_length: 13; clone_size: NA
cdr3_nt: TGTGCCAGCAGCTTGGTTCAGATCTCCTACGAGCAGTACTTC; cdr3_aa: CASSLVQISYEQYF; d_call: NA; j_call: TRBJ2-7; v_call: TRBV5-6; cdr3_length: 14; clone_size: NA
cdr3_nt: TGCGCCAGCAGCCAAGTTTATGGAAACACCATATATTTT; cdr3_aa: CASSQVYGNTIYF; d_call: NA; j_call: TRBJ1-3; v_call: TRBV4-1; cdr3_length: 13; clone_size: NA
cdr3_nt: TGTGCCAGCAGTTTCAGGCGGGGACTCACAGATACGCAGTATTTT; cdr3_aa: CASSFRRGLTDTQYF; d_call: NA; j_call: TRBJ2-3; v_call: TRBV6-6; cdr3_length: 15; clone_size: NA
cdr3_nt: TGTGCCAGTAGTAGATACAGCGGGGGGATCACAGATACGCAGTATTTT; cdr3_aa: CASSRYSGGITDTQYF; d_call: TRBD2; j_call: TRBJ2-3; v_call: TRBV19; cdr3_length: 16; clone_size: once
cdr3_nt: TGTGCCAGCAGCTTAGGCCGGGGACAGGGGAGGGAGACCCAGTACTTC; cdr3_aa: CASSLGRGQGRETQYF; d_call: TRBD1; j_call: TRBJ2-5; v_call: TRBV7-2; cdr3_length: 16; clone_size: NA
cdr3_nt: TGTGCCAGCAGTTACGGCGGGGGCCTTCAAGAGACCCAGTACTTC; cdr3_aa: CASSYGGGLQETQYF; d_call: NA; j_call: TRBJ2-5; v_call: TRBV6-5; cdr3_length: 15; clone_size: NA
cdr3_nt: TGTGCCAGCAGCTCCCCGTTACAGGTGACCTACGAGCAGTACTTC; cdr3_aa: CASSSPLQVTYEQYF; d_call: NA; j_call: TRBJ2-7; v_call: TRBV11-2; cdr3_length: 15; clone_size: few
cdr3_nt: TGTGCCACCATAGTCTTCCCCACTGGGGCCAACGTCCTGACTTTC; cdr3_aa: CATIVFPTGANVLTF; d_call: NA; j_call: TRBJ2-6; v_call: TRBV10-3; cdr3_length: 15; clone_size: NA
cdr3_nt: TGTGCCAGCAGCCTACAACAGGGGGCGGATGAAAAACTGTTTTTT; cdr3_aa: CASSLQQGADEKLFF; d_call: TRBD1; j_call: TRBJ1-4; v_call: TRBV5-6; cdr3_length: 15; clone_size: NA
cdr3_nt: TGTGCCTGGAGTCCAGGTCCCCCCGCGGATACGCAGTATTTT; cdr3_aa: CAWSPGPPADTQYF; d_call: NA; j_call: TRBJ2-3; v_call: TRBV30; cdr3_length: 14; clone_size: once
cdr3_nt: TGTGCCAGCAGCCTACTCTCACTAGCGGACTACAATGAGCAGTTCTTC; cdr3_aa: CASSLLSLADYNEQFF; d_call: TRBD2; j_call: TRBJ2-1; v_call: TRBV4-2; cdr3_length: 16; clone_size: NA
cdr3_nt: TGTGCCAGCAGCTCCCTTGCGGGGGGTCCCGTTGAGCAGTTCTTC; cdr3_aa: CASSSLAGGPVEQFF; d_call: TRBD2; j_call: TRBJ2-1; v_call: TRBV7-9; cdr3_length: 15; clone_size: NA
cdr3_nt: TGCGCCAGCAGCTTGGGAGGGACAGGTAGAAATGAAAAACTGTTTTTT; cdr3_aa: CASSLGGTGRNEKLFF; d_call: TRBD1; j_call: TRBJ1-4; v_call: TRBV5-1; cdr3_length: 16; clone_size: NA
cdr3_nt: TGCGCCAGCAGGTTGGTCGGCGGGACAGATACGCAGTATTTT; cdr3_aa: CASRLVGGTDTQYF; d_call: NA; j_call: TRBJ2-3; v_call: TRBV5-1; cdr3_length: 14; clone_size: NA
cdr3_nt: TGTGCCAGCAGCTTAAAAGGGCGGGGGGGCCCGGAGACCCAGTACTTC; cdr3_aa: CASSLKGRGGPETQYF; d_call: TRBD2; j_call: TRBJ2-5; v_call: TRBV7-3; cdr3_length: 16; clone_size: NA
cdr3_nt: TGTGCCAGCCTACCATTAACCGGGACACAGAGCTACACCTTC; cdr3_aa: CASLPLTGTQSYTF; d_call: NA; j_call: TRBJ1-2; v_call: TRBV7-8; cdr3_length: 14; clone_size: NA
cdr3_nt: TGTGCCAGCAGCCCCGGGGGGGCTCAGGCAGATACGCAGTATTTT; cdr3_aa: CASSPGGAQADTQYF; d_call: TRBD2; j_call: TRBJ2-3; v_call: TRBV6-4; cdr3_length: 15; clone_size: once
cdr3_nt: TGTGCCTGGAGTCGTCAGGACAGGGCCCACGAGCAGTACTTC; cdr3_aa: CAWSRQDRAHEQYF; d_call: TRBD1; j_call: TRBJ2-7; v_call: TRBV30; cdr3_length: 14; clone_size: NA
cdr3_nt: TGCGCCAGCAGCCTCTCGGACTCCACAGATACGCAGTATTTT; cdr3_aa: CASSLSDSTDTQYF; d_call: NA; j_call: TRBJ2-3; v_call: TRBV5-1; cdr3_length: 14; clone_size: NA
cdr3_nt: TGTGCCACTAGACTAGCGGGGTCCTACGAGCAGTACTTC; cdr3_aa: CATRLAGSYEQYF; d_call: TRBD2; j_call: TRBJ2-7; v_call: TRBV19; cdr3_length: 13; clone_size: NA
cdr3_nt: TGCAGCGTTGGAGCGGGGGGAAACTCCTACAATGAGCAGTTCTTC; cdr3_aa: CSVGAGGNSYNEQFF; d_call: TRBD2; j_call: TRBJ2-1; v_call: TRBV29-1; cdr3_length: 15; clone_size: NA
cdr3_nt: TGTGCCAGCAGTGAAGGGACAGGGGGGATCTATGGCTACACCTTC; cdr3_aa: CASSEGTGGIYGYTF; d_call: TRBD1; j_call: TRBJ1-2; v_call: TRBV6-4; cdr3_length: 15; clone_size: NA
cdr3_nt: TGTGCCAGCAGTATTAAAGGGGACAGGGCTAATGGCTACACCTTC; cdr3_aa: CASSIKGDRANGYTF; d_call: TRBD1; j_call: TRBJ1-2; v_call: TRBV6-1; cdr3_length: 15; clone_size: NA
cdr3_nt: TGTGCCAGCAGTGGGGACAGGGTGGGGCTCGATGAAGCTTTCTTT; cdr3_aa: CASSGDRVGLDEAFF; d_call: TRBD1; j_call: TRBJ1-1; v_call: TRBV2; cdr3_length: 15; clone_size: NA
cdr3_nt: TGTGCCAGCAGCCAAGCTAGCGGGTTAACCTACAATGAGCAGTTCTTC; cdr3_aa: CASSQASGLTYNEQFF; d_call: TRBD2; j_call: TRBJ2-1; v_call: TRBV4-2; cdr3_length: 16; clone_size: NA
cdr3_nt: TGTGCCAGCGGGGGGACAGGGAATAATGAGCAGTTCTTC; cdr3_aa: CASGGTGNNEQFF; d_call: TRBD1; j_call: TRBJ2-1; v_call: TRBV2; cdr3_length: 13; clone_size: few